This T cell receptor beta chain was sequenced in a study of blood T cell repertoires in COVID-19. Overall study context: PBMCs, B-cell-depleted T cells, or T cells were the source of the cDNA or gDNA that made up the material.

As handled by the study authors: Scientists estimated how many nucleated cells there were by amplifying reference gene primers. Sequenced by immunoSEQ multiplex PCR; TCRdb stores in-frame clones only, minus some. The DNA was the basis for D and trimming; V, J and clone size are from that table. Counted here are 95,000 to 150,000 clones, approximately 74% occurring once; the ten biggest clones make up about 6.3%. The CDR3 length is 16 residues. Germline lookup yields CDR1 SGHVS and CDR2 FQNEAQ. The V segment lost 3 bases and the J segment 7 bases; nucleotides outside the gene matches: 15. The V call is TRBV7-8, the J call TRBJ2-7; 7 bases agree with TRBD2. Sequencing input: peripheral blood. This TCR derives from a man older than 75 with COVID-19, enrolled during active disease. Written as DNA, the CDR3 is TGTGCCAGCAGCTTGGGGGGGACGGGAGGTTCTCTGGAGCAGTACTTC. This gives the protein CASSLGGTGGSLEQYF. The full variable domain, rest sourced from reference TRBV7-8 and TRBJ2-7, is GAGVSQSPRYKVAKRGQDVALRCDPISGHVSLFWYQQALGQGPEFLTYFQNEAQLDKSGLPSDRFFAERPEGSVSTLKIQRTQQEDSAVYLCASSLGGTGGSLEQYFGPGTRLTVT.